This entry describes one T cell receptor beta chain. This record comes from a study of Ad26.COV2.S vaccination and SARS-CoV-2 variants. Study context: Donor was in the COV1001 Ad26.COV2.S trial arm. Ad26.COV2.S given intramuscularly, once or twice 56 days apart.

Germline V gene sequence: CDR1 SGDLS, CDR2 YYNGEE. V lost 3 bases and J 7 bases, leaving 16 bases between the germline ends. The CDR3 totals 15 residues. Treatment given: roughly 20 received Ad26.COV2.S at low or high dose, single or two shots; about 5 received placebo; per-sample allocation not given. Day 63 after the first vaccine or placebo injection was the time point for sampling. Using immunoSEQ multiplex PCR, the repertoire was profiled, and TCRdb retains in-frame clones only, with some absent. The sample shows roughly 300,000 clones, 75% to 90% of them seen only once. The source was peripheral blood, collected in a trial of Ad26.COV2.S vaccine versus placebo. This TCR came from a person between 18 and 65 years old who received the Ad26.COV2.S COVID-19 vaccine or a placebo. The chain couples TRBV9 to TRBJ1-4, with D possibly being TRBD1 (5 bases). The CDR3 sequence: CASSASTRGGEKLFF. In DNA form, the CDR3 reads TGTGCCAGCAGCGCGAGCACCCGCGGGGGTGAAAAACTGTTTTTT.